A selection of T cell receptor beta chains follows, all from one sample in a study of tumor-infiltrating lymphocytes in primary liver carcinoma. From the multiplex PCR reads, TCRdb called clonotypes with MiXCR, one entry per CDR3 protein. The data contain tens of thousands of distinct CDR3 sequences, over 60% of them seen just once; the ten biggest clones take up 40% to 45%. The sample taken for sequencing was liver tumor tissue from sampling region 4. These receptor sequences come from a man in his forties with primary liver carcinoma and hepatitis B virus infection. Each CDR3 is given with its conserved first and last residue. The D gene is left open where the match is weak. Clone sizes are given selectively: once, few, many, or a class where the clone is expanded.

clone_size	d_call	v_call	j_call	cdr3_nt	cdr3_aa
-	-	TRBV6-6	TRBJ2-1	TGTGCCAGCGCGAGTCAGTCCTACAATGAGCAGTTCTTC	CASASQSYNEQFF
many	TRBD1	TRBV4-3	TRBJ2-7	TGCGCCAGCAGCCAAACCCCAGCCCGGGACAGCGAGCAGTACTTC	CASSQTPARDSEQYF
many	TRBD1	TRBV7-8	TRBJ2-3	TGTGCCAGCACCCTCAAGGGGGCGCAGAACACAGATACGCAGTATTTT	CASTLKGAQNTDTQYF
-	-	TRBV4-1	TRBJ1-5	TGCGCCAGCAGCCAAATGGAACAGCCGTCTCGGCCCCAGCATTTT	CASSQMEQPSRPQHF
-	TRBD1	TRBV29-1	TRBJ2-7	TGCAGCGCTGCCGGGACAGGGGGGTACGAGCAGTACTTC	CSAAGTGGYEQYF
-	TRBD1	TRBV6-2/TRBV6-3	TRBJ2-7	TGTGCCAACATGGACAGGGCATCCTACGAGCAGTACTTC	CANMDRASYEQYF
-	TRBD1	TRBV6-5	TRBJ2-1	TGTGCCAACAGTATCCCGACAGGGGTATTGACCAATGAGCAGTTCTTC	CANSIPTGVLTNEQFF
-	-	TRBV5-1	TRBJ2-7	TGCTCCAGCAGCTTGTCAGGGCTCTACGAGCACTACTTC	CSSSLSGLYEHYF
-	-	TRBV4-1	TRBJ2-5	TGCGCCAGAAGCCAAGATCCTAGCGCAGGCCAAGGGGAGACCCAGTACTTC	CARSQDPSAGQGETQYF
-	TRBD2	TRBV5-1	TRBJ2-7	TGCGCCATCATCACGACTAGCGGGAGCTCCTACGAGCAGTATTTC	CAIITTSGSSYEQYF
-	-	TRBV5-1	TRBJ1-2	TGCGCAAGCAGTTTTGACAAAAACTATGGCAACACCTTC	CASSFDKNYGNTF
-	TRBD1	TRBV29-1	TRBJ1-2	TGCAGCGTTGAAATAAGCCAGGGGGACAGGGACTATGGCTACACCTTC	CSVEISQGDRDYGYTF
-	-	TRBV29-1	TRBJ2-5	TGCAGCGTTGCTCTGGGGGGAGAGACCCAGTACTTC	CSVALGGETQYF
-	-	TRBV6-2/TRBV6-3	TRBJ1-2	TGTACCAGCAGTGCCTCGACAGGCCTGGGGGGCTACACCTTC	CTSSASTGLGGYTF
many	-	TRBV29-1	TRBJ2-3	TGCAGCGTCGCTGGAGTGGACGGACGTAGCACAGATACGCAGTATTTT	CSVAGVDGRSTDTQYF
many	-	TRBV24-1	TRBJ2-7	TGTGCCACCAGTGACCCGCAACAAAGCGAGCAGTACTTC	CATSDPQQSEQYF
once	-	TRBV7-9	TRBJ2-7	TGTGCCAGCAACTCTGGGGTGAGGGAGCAGTACTTC	CASNSGVREQYF
many	-	TRBV13	TRBJ2-1	TGTGCCAGCACCCTCCTAGGGAATGAGCAGTTCTTC	CASTLLGNEQFF
many	-	TRBV7-8	TRBJ2-7	TGTGCCAGCAGCTTATTGTTCATCGAGCAGTACTTC	CASSLLFIEQYF
-	TRBD2	TRBV14	TRBJ2-1	TGTGTCAGCAGCCGTTCACCAGCGGGAGTCTACAATGAGCAGTTCTTC	CVSSRSPAGVYNEQFF
-	-	TRBV11-3	TRBJ2-2	TGTGCCAGCAGCAAAAGGCGACAGGTGAACACCGGGGAGCTGCTTTTT	CASSKRRQVNTGELLF
many	TRBD1	TRBV13	TRBJ1-2	TGTGCCAGCAGCTCACAGGGGGCCTACTATGGCTACACCTTC	CASSSQGAYYGYTF